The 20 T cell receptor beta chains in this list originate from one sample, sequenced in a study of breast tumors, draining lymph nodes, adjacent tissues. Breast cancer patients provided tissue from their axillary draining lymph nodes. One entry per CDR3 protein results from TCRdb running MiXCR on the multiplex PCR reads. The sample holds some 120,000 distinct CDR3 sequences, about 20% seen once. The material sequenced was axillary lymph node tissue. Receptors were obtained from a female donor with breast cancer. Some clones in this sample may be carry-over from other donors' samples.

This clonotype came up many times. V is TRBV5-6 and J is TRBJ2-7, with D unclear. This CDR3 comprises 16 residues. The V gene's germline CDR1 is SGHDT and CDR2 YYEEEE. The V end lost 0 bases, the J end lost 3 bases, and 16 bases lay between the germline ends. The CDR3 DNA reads TGTGCCAGCAGCTTGGAGGCAACTAAGATGGTCTACGAGCAGTACTTC. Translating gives CASSLEATKMVYEQYF.

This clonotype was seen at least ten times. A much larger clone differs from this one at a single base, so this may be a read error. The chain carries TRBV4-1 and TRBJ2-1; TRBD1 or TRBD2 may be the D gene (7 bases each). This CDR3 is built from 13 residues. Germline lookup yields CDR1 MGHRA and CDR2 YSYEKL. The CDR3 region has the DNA TGCGCCAGTTCTCTCCAGGGGGGGAATGAGCGGTTCTTC. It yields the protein CASSLQGGNERFF.

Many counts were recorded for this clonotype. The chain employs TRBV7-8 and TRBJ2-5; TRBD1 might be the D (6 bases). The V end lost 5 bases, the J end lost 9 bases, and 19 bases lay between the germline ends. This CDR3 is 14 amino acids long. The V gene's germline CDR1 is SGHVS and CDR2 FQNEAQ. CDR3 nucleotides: TGTGCCAGCAGCCCCCGGAGACTACCAGGGGCCCAGTACTTC. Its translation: CASSPRRLPGAQYF.

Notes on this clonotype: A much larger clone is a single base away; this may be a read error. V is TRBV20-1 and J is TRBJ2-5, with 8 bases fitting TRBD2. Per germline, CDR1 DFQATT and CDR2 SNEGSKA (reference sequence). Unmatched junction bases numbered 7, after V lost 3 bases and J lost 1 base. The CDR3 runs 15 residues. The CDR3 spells CSASPLAGSQETQYF. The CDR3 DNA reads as TGCAGTGCTAGCCCTCTAGCGGGCTCCCAAGAGACCCAGTACTTC.

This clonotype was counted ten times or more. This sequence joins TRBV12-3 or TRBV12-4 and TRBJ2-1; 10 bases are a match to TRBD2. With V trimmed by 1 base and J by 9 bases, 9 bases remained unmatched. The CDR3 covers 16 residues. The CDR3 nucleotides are TGTGCCAGCAGTTTAGAGGCTAGCGGGAGAAGGTCTGAGCAGTTCTTC. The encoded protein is CASSLEASGRRSEQFF.

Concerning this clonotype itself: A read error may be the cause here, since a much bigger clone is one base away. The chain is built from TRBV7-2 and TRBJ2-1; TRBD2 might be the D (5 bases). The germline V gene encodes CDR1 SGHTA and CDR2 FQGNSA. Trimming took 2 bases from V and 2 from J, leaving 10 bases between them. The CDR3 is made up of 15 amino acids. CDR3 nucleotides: TGTGCCAGCAGCTTAATACTAGTGCCCTACAATGAGCAGTTCTTC. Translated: CASSLILVPYNEQFF.

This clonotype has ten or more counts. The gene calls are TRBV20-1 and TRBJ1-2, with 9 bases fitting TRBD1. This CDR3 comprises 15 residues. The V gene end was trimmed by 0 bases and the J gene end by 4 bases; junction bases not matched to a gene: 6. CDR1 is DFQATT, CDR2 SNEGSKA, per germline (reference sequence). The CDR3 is CSARDRDRVAYGYTF. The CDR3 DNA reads TGCAGTGCTAGAGATCGGGACAGGGTGGCCTATGGCTACACCTTC.

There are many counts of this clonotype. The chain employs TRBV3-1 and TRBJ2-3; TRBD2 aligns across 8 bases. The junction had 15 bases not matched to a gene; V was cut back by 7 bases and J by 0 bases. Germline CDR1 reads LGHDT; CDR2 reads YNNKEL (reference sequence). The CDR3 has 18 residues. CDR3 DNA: TGTGCCAGCACGAACGAGAGCGGGAGATGGGGCAGCACAGATACGCAGTATTTT. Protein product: CASTNESGRWGSTDTQYF.

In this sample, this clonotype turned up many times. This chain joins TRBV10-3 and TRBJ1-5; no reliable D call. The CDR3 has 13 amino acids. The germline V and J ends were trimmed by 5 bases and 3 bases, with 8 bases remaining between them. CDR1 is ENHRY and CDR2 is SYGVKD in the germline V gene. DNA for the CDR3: TGTGCCATCAGTAGAGCAGACAATCAGCCCCAGCATTTT. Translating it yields CAISRADNQPQHF.

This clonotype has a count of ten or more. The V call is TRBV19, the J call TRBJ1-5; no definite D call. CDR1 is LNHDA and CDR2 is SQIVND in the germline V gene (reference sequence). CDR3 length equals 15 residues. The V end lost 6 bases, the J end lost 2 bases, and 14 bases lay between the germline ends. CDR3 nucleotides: TGTGCCAGTAGCATCGTCCCAGTTGGCAATCAGCCCCAGCATTTT. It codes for CASSIVPVGNQPQHF. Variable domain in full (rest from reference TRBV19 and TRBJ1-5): DGGITQSPKYLFRKEGQNVTLSCEQNLNHDAMYWYRQDPGQGLRLIYYSQIVNDFQKGDIAEGYSVSREKKESFPLTVTSAQKNPTAFYLCASSIVPVGNQPQHFGDGTRLSIL.

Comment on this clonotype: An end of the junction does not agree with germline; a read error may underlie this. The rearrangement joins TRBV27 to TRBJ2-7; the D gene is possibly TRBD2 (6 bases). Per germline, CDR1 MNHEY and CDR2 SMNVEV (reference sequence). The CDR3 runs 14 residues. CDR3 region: CASSYGLTSHEQYF. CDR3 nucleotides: TGTGCCAGCAGTTACGGACTAACCTCCCACGAGCAGTACTTC.

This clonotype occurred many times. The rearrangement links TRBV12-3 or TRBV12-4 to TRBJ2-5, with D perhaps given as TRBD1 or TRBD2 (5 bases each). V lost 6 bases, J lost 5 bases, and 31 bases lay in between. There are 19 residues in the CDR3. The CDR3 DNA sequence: TGTGCCAGCAGCACCCGAGCGAGGGCAGGGATGGTTGGGAAGGAGACCCAGTACTTC. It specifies CASSTRARAGMVGKETQYF.

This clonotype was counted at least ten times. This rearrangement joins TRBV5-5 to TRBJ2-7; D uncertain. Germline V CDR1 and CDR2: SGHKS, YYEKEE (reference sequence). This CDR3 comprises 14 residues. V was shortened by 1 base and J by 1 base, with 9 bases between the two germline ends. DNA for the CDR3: TGTGCCAGCAGCTTGAGGGCTACATCCTACGAGCAGTACTTC. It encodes CASSLRATSYEQYF.

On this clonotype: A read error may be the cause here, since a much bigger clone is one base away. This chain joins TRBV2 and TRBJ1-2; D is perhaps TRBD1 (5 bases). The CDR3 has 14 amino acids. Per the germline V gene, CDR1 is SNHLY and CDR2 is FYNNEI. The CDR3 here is CASSDAGTKYGYIF. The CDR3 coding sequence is TGTGCCAGCAGTGACGCTGGGACGAAGTATGGCTACATCTTC.

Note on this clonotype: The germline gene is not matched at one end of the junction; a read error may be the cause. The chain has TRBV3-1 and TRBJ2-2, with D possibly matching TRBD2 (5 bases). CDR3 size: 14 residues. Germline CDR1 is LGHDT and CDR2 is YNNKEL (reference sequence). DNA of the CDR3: TGTGCCAGCAGGAGGGCGGCGAACACCAGGGAGCTGTTTTTT. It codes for CASRRAANTRELFF.

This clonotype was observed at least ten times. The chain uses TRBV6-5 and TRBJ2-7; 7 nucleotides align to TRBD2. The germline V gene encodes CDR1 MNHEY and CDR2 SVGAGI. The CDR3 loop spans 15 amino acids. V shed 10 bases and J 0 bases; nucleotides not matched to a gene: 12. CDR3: CATIDGGSPSYEQYF. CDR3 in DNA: TGTGCCACCATCGACGGCGGGAGTCCCTCCTACGAGCAGTACTTC.

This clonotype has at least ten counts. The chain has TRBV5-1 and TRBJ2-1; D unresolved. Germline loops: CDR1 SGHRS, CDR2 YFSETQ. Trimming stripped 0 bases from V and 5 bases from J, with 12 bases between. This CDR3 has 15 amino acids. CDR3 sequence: CASSLGPRRDNEQFF. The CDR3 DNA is TGCGCCAGCAGCTTGGGACCGCGGAGAGACAATGAGCAGTTCTTC. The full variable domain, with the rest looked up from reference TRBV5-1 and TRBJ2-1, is KAGVTQTPRYLIKTRGQQVTLSCSPISGHRSVSWYQQTPGQGLQFLFEYFSETQRNKGNFPGRFSGRQFSNSRSEMNVSTLELGDSALYLCASSLGPRRDNEQFFGPGTRLTVL.

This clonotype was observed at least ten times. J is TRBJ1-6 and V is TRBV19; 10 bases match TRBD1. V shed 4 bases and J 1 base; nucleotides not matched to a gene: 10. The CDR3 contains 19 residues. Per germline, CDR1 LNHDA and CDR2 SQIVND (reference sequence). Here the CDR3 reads CASSTPPGTGVSYNSPLHF. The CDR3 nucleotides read TGTGCCAGTAGTACACCTCCCGGGACAGGGGTTTCCTATAATTCACCCCTCCACTTT.

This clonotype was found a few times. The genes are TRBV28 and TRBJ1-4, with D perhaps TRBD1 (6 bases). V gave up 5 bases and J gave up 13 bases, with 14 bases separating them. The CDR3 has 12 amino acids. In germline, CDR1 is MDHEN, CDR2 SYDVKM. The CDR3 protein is CASSTSDRRLFF. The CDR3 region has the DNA TGTGCCAGCAGTACGAGCGACAGGAGACTGTTTTTT.

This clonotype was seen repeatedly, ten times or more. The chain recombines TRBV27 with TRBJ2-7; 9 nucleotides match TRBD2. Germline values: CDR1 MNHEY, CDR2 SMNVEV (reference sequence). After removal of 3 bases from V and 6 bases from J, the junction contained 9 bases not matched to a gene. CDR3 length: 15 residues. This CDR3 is CASSFEGLAHGEQYF. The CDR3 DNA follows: TGTGCCAGCAGTTTTGAGGGACTAGCTCACGGCGAGCAGTACTTC.